These 31 T cell receptor beta chains were sequenced from one sample in a study of human T cells and chemical hapten exposure (dated by TCRdb to the early 2020s). The library relied on RACE. These reads were obtained on a NextSeq 500. Using fastp trimming at Q25 and MiXCR clonotype assembly, TCRdb reanalyzed the public sequencing data and kept in-frame beta chains. Rows merge per CDR3 protein into single entries with the most common DNA and genes. Present in this sample are tens of thousands of distinct CDR3 sequences, approximately 10% of which were seen just once. The top ten clonotypes cover 27% of the sample. This sample's time point label indicates: pre-sensitization, week 0. The sample's treatment or condition, from its label and the paper: therapeutic diphenylcyclopropenone sensitization with weekly scalp DPC. Unfractionated whole blood was collected in Tempus Blood RNA tubes, and total RNA was extracted from that blood.

Sample: whole blood, taken in connection with sensitization to the hapten diphenylcyclopropenone (DPC). The receptor source for this set is a man aged 45-60 years with alopecia areata. Some clones in this sample may be carry-over from other donors' samples.

This clonotype was observed a handful of times. V is TRBV4-2 and J is TRBJ2-3, with 15 bases identical to TRBD2. The CDR3 length is 17 residues. Looked up from germline, CDR1 is LGHNA and CDR2 is YNFKEQ. V lost 3 bases to trimming and J lost 6 bases; unmatched junction nucleotides: 7. In DNA form, the CDR3 reads TGTGCCAGCAGCCAGAATCCAGGACTAGCGGGAGGGGATACGCAGTATTTT. It encodes CASSQNPGLAGGDTQYF.

This clonotype was seen ten or more times. The chain links TRBV7-9 to TRBJ2-5, with D tentatively TRBD1 or TRBD2 (5 bases each). This CDR3 is 15 amino acids long. Trimming shortened V by 0 bases and J by 1 base, and 9 bases separated the two germline ends. From germline, CDR1 is SEHNR and CDR2 FQNEAQ (reference sequence). The CDR3 region is CASSLARGFQETQYF. CDR3 nucleotides: TGTGCCAGCAGCTTAGCGAGGGGCTTCCAAGAGACCCAGTACTTC.

This clonotype was recorded many times. The CDR3: CASSLAQLAGGQETQYF. As DNA, the CDR3 is TGCGCCAGCAGCTTGGCCCAACTAGCGGGAGGGCAAGAGACCCAGTACTTC. The chain links TRBV5-1 to TRBJ2-5; TRBD2 matches 13 bases. This CDR3 region has 17 residues. V gave up 0 bases and J gave up 2 bases; unmatched junction bases: 4. Per the germline V gene, CDR1 is SGHRS and CDR2 is YFSETQ.

The chain combines TRBV28 with TRBJ1-4; D unclear. The CDR3 consists of 11 residues. Germline V gene data show CDR1 as MDHEN and CDR2 as SYDVKM. V was trimmed by 7 bases and J by 8 bases, leaving 8 bases between them. CDR3 sequence reads: CASTSNEKLFF. In nucleotides, the CDR3 is TGTGCCAGCACCTCAAACGAAAAACTGTTTTTT.

In this sample, this clonotype turned up many times. This chain joins TRBV5-1 and TRBJ2-3, with 8 bases matching TRBD2. CDR1 SGHRS and CDR2 YFSETQ come from the germline V gene. V shed 6 bases and J 4 bases; nucleotides not matched to a gene: 7. The CDR3 contains 14 residues. The CDR3 bases are TGCGCCAGCAACAGCGGGAGTGGCGCAGATACGCAGTATTTT. Amino acid sequence: CASNSGSGADTQYF.

This clonotype came up many times. The chain employs TRBV7-9 and TRBJ2-5; 11 bases line up with TRBD1. Looked up from germline, CDR1 is SEHNR and CDR2 is FQNEAQ (reference sequence). This CDR3 comprises 14 residues. With 4 bases clipped from V and 4 bases from J, the junction kept 2 bases outside the gene matches. The CDR3 DNA reads as TGTGCCAGCAGCTCGGGGACAGGGGGAGAGACCCAGTACTTC. Translation: CASSSGTGGETQYF.

This clonotype was detected many times. The chain uses TRBV5-1 and TRBJ2-5, with 7 bases fitting TRBD2. Germline trimming cut 0 bases from V and 4 bases from J; bases unmatched to any gene: 3. The V gene's germline CDR1 is SGHRS and CDR2 YFSETQ. The CDR3 is 14 residues long. The CDR3 sequence: CASSLGTRLETQYF. DNA for the CDR3: TGCGCCAGCAGCTTGGGGACTAGGTTAGAGACCCAGTACTTC.

The table lists this clonotype with many counts. The gene calls are TRBV6-5 and TRBJ2-1, with 9 bases that match TRBD2. Germline-derived CDR1 and CDR2 are MNHEY and SVGAGI. J gave up 10 bases and V 2 bases, and 12 bases lay outside the gene matches. The CDR3 totals 16 residues. DNA for the CDR3: TGTGCCAGCAGTTACCCTCGGCGCGGGAGGGCCATCGAGCAGTTCTTC. Translating gives CASSYPRRGRAIEQFF.

Many counts were recorded for this clonotype. This rearrangement joins TRBV12-3 or TRBV12-4 to TRBJ1-2, with 8 bases matching TRBD1. The junction had 9 bases not matched to a gene; V was cut back by 5 bases and J by 4 bases. The CDR3 has 15 residues. The CDR3 reads CASSRKSGTGYGYTF. The CDR3 bases are TGTGCCAGCAGTCGCAAAAGCGGGACAGGCTATGGCTACACCTTC.

This clonotype showed up just a few times. The CDR3 loop is CSVGQWVWTDTQYF. Here the CDR3 DNA reads TGCAGCGTTGGGCAGTGGGTATGGACAGATACGCAGTATTTT. The chain recombines TRBV29-1 with TRBJ2-3; D is undetermined. The CDR3 sequence is 14 residues long. The germline gives CDR1 SQVTM, CDR2 ANQGSEA. V lost 4 bases and J lost 3, with 14 bases in between.

This clonotype was recorded at least ten times. The J gene is TRBJ2-3, the V gene TRBV11-3; D remains unclear. This CDR3 is built from 15 residues. Germline values: CDR1 SGHNT, CDR2 YENEEA. V was trimmed by 0 bases and J by 2 bases, leaving 9 bases between them. This CDR3 is CASSLEGRPTDTQYF. As DNA, the CDR3 is TGTGCCAGCAGCTTAGAGGGCAGACCCACAGATACGCAGTATTTT.

Only a few counts were recorded for this clonotype. The V gene is TRBV7-2, the J gene TRBJ2-3; no definite D call. Germline values: CDR1 SGHTA, CDR2 FQGNSA. The V end lost 2 bases, the J end lost 2 bases, and 5 bases lay between the germline ends. The CDR3 extends over 13 amino acids. CDR3 protein: CASSLSYTDTQYF. CDR3 sequence (DNA): TGTGCCAGCAGCTTATCCTACACAGATACGCAGTATTTT.

To note about this clonotype: A junction boundary mismatches the germline segment, possibly from a read error. The chain's CDR3 is CASSPGTGWVSFF. CDR3 in DNA: TGTGCCAGCAGCCCCGGGACAGGGTGGGTTAGCTTCTTC. The rearrangement links TRBV7-2 to TRBJ1-2; 9 positions agree with TRBD1. CDR1 and CDR2 from the germline V gene are SGHTA and FQGNSA. The CDR3 runs 13 residues.

This clonotype appeared a few times. The chain has TRBV10-3 and TRBJ2-7; the match to TRBD2 covers 14 bases. Germline V lookup: CDR1 ENHRY, CDR2 SYGVKD. This CDR3 is built from 14 residues. V trimming: 6 bases; J trimming: 5 bases; junction bases outside the gene matches: 3. CDR3 coding DNA: TGTGCCATCAGGACTAGCGGGAGGGTGGACGAGCAGTACTTC. Its protein product is CAIRTSGRVDEQYF.

There are many counts of this clonotype. The V and J genes are TRBV6-2 or TRBV6-3 and TRBJ2-7; the D is unclear. CDR3 length: 13 residues. V was cut by 2 bases and J by 2 bases, with 7 bases left in between. Germline lookup yields CDR1 MNHEY and CDR2 SVGEGT. The CDR3 DNA sequence: TGTGCCAGCAGTTACAACACCCCCTACGAGCAGTACTTC. The encoded protein is CASSYNTPYEQYF.

This clonotype was counted only a few times. J is TRBJ2-4 and V is TRBV3-1; no reliable D call. CDR1 is LGHDT and CDR2 is YNNKEL in the germline V gene (reference sequence). V was trimmed by 4 bases and J by 13 bases, leaving 14 bases between them. CDR3 length: 12 residues. CDR3 nucleotides: TGTGCCAGCAGCCCCTTATCAGGACCCCAGTACTTC. Residues: CASSPLSGPQYF.

This clonotype was found many times. The genes are TRBV10-1 and TRBJ2-3; D gene unclear. The length of the CDR3 is 15 residues. CDR1 WNHNN and CDR2 SYGVQD come from the germline V gene (reference sequence). Trimming cost V 0 bases and J 2 bases, with 9 bases left between them. The CDR3 loop reads CASSESSLFTDTQYF. Written as DNA, the CDR3 is TGCGCCAGCAGTGAGTCGAGTCTATTCACAGATACGCAGTATTTT.

This clonotype was observed many times. The DNA of the CDR3 is TGTGCCAGTAGTCCCCGGGGGTACAATGAGCAGTTCTTC. Its translation is CASSPRGYNEQFF. This rearrangement joins TRBV19 to TRBJ2-1, with D possibly being TRBD2 (6 bases). The CDR3 runs 13 residues. V was cut by 5 bases and J by 4 bases, with 9 bases left in between. Germline values: CDR1 LNHDA, CDR2 SQIVND (reference sequence).

The genes are TRBV7-2 and TRBJ2-2; 7 bases are a match to TRBD1. This CDR3 is 15 amino acids long. The V gene's germline CDR1 is SGHTA and CDR2 FQGNSA. V gave up 3 bases and J gave up 3 bases; unmatched junction bases: 4. The CDR3: CASSLYRGDTGELFF. The CDR3 region has the DNA TGTGCCAGCAGCTTGTACAGGGGAGACACCGGGGAGCTGTTTTTT.

As for this clonotype: This may be a read error: a much more frequent sequence differs by one nucleotide. The conserved phenylalanine or tryptophan normally closing the CDR3 is absent here, so this likely arose from a read error. The CDR3 loop reads CASSGYTDTQYS. In DNA form, the CDR3 reads TGTGCCAGCAGCGGGTACACAGATACGCAGTATTCT. V is TRBV9 and J is TRBJ2-3, with no clear D. Germline V CDR1 and CDR2: SGDLS, YYNGEE. The CDR3 has 12 amino acids. V lost 3 bases and J 2 bases, leaving 4 bases between the germline ends.

This clonotype came up many times. The genes are TRBV10-1 and TRBJ1-1, with a tentative D call TRBD1 (5 bases). The CDR3 extends over 13 amino acids. V shed 0 bases and J shed 8 bases, with 10 bases lying between them. The V gene's germline CDR1 is WNHNN and CDR2 SYGVQD (reference sequence). The CDR3 DNA reads as TGCGCCAGCAGTGAGTCCTTACAGGCAGAAGCTTTCTTT. Its protein product is CASSESLQAEAFF.

This sequence joins TRBV28 and TRBJ2-3, with 12 positions matching TRBD2. Looked up from germline, CDR1 is MDHEN and CDR2 is SYDVKM. CDR3 length: 15 residues. The J segment lost 3 bases and the V segment lost 5 bases, leaving 3 bases of the junction unmatched. The CDR3 spells CASSITSGRTDTQYF. CDR3 bases: TGTGCCAGCAGTATTACTAGCGGGAGGACAGATACGCAGTATTTT.

This clonotype appeared a few times. The chain has TRBV20-1 and TRBJ1-5, with 7 bases aligning to TRBD1. This CDR3 contains 13 residues. V shed 6 bases and J 5 bases; nucleotides not matched to a gene: 7. The germline V gene has CDR1 DFQATT and CDR2 SNEGSKA (reference sequence). CDR3: CSAPTGEYQPQHF. The DNA of the CDR3 is TGCAGTGCCCCTACAGGGGAGTATCAGCCCCAGCATTTT.

In this sample, this clonotype turned up many times. The chain has TRBV12-3 or TRBV12-4 and TRBJ2-2; no clear D gene. V lost 5 bases and J lost 7, with 14 bases in between. There are 14 residues in the CDR3. The CDR3 coding sequence is TGTGCCAGCAGTGCGAGTTTGGGTATCGGGGAGCTGTTTTTT. It is translated as CASSASLGIGELFF.

The rearrangement joins TRBV29-1 to TRBJ2-2; D perhaps matches TRBD1 (6 bases). Per the germline V gene, CDR1 is SQVTM and CDR2 is ANQGSEA. The CDR3 is 14 amino acids. Trimming shortened V by 1 base and J by 0 bases, and 6 bases separated the two germline ends. This chain's CDR3 is CSVEGTANTGELFF. In nucleotides, the CDR3 is TGCAGCGTTGAAGGGACAGCGAACACCGGGGAGCTGTTTTTT.

The chain is built from TRBV28 and TRBJ1-6; no clear D. The germline gives CDR1 MDHEN, CDR2 SYDVKM. The V end was cut by 1 base, the J end by 5 bases, with 9 bases between. The length of the CDR3 is 15 residues. The CDR3 protein is CASSLSNRNNSPLHF. For the CDR3, the DNA is TGTGCCAGCAGTTTATCTAACAGAAATAATTCACCCCTCCACTTT.

This clonotype was seen repeatedly, ten times or more. V gene TRBV5-1 combines with J gene TRBJ2-7, with 10 bases that match TRBD1. Per the germline V gene, CDR1 is SGHRS and CDR2 is YFSETQ. The CDR3 spans 14 residues. J lost 8 bases, V lost 4 bases, and 9 bases had no gene match. Here the CDR3 DNA reads TGCGCCAGCAGCGAGGGACAGGGGATTTTGAAGCAGTACTTC. Translating gives CASSEGQGILKQYF.

This clonotype was counted only a few times. V is TRBV10-1 and J is TRBJ2-1, with D possibly matching TRBD2 (7 bases). Germline CDR1 WNHNN, CDR2 SYGVQD (reference sequence). Trimming took 6 bases from V and 8 from J, leaving 20 bases between them. This CDR3 has 15 residues. The CDR3: CASSLGGRAGDEQFF. In DNA, the CDR3 is TGCGCCAGCAGCCTCGGGGGGCGGGCTGGCGATGAGCAGTTCTTC.

This clonotype was counted between two and nine times. This may arise from a read error, as a much more abundant clone is one base away. The chain carries TRBV3-1 and TRBJ1-2; 7 nucleotides match TRBD1. The CDR3 is 14 amino acids. The ends lost 2 bases at V and 7 bases at J; junction bases unmatched: 7. From germline, CDR1 is LGHDT and CDR2 YNNKEL (reference sequence). CDR3 sequence: CASSQSPGQTGYTF. The CDR3, as DNA: TGTGCCAGCAGCCAATCACCGGGACAGACTGGCTACACCTTC.

The table lists this clonotype with many counts. V and J are TRBV19 and TRBJ1-2, with a possible D match to TRBD1 (6 bases). V dropped 3 bases and J dropped 8 bases, with 13 bases sitting between them. In germline, CDR1 is LNHDA, CDR2 SQIVND (reference sequence). The CDR3 runs to 13 residues. CDR3: CASSIRRDNGYTF. The CDR3 nucleotides are TGTGCCAGTAGTATTCGCCGGGACAACGGCTACACCTTC.

In its sample, this clonotype was seen many times. This rearrangement joins TRBV11-3 to TRBJ2-7; 9 bases map to TRBD2. The CDR3 loop spans 13 amino acids. Germline trimming cut 2 bases from V and 4 bases from J; bases unmatched to any gene: 0. The germline V gene has CDR1 SGHNT and CDR2 YENEEA. CDR3 DNA: TGTGCCAGCAGCTTACTAGCGGGATACGAGCAGTACTTC. This codes for CASSLLAGYEQYF.